This TCR beta chain was found in a study of identical twins. Study results and limitations: Those out-of-frame alpha sequences shared by twins showed an excess of low generation probability. The more abundant beta clonotypes in cord blood had fewer insertions, and memory repertoires did not show this.

A universal primer site was incorporated via template switching, and the cDNA contained unique molecular identifiers. TCRdb reanalysed the 5' RACE reads using MiXCR and keeps one entry per CDR3 protein. The sample has about 690,000 distinct CDR3 sequences; roughly 6.2% are singletons. This CDR3 region has 15 residues. The ends lost 1 base at V and 6 bases at J; junction bases unmatched: 4. CDR1 and CDR2 (germline): MDHEN, SYDVKM. On this clonotype: The antigen is unknown.

This TCR derives from a man younger than 35 in good health. The sample was naive T cells sorted from blood. The V call is TRBV28, the J call TRBJ2-1; TRBD2 matches at 9 bases. In DNA form, the CDR3 reads TGTGCCAGCAGTTTATCGCCTAGCGGGATCAATGAGCAGTTCTTC. It encodes CASSLSPSGINEQFF. The full variable domain, rest sourced from reference TRBV28 and TRBJ2-1, is DVKVTQSSRYLVKRTGEKVFLECVQDMDHENMFWYRQDPGLGLRLIYFSYDVKMKEKGDIPEGYSVSREKKERFSLILESASTNQTSMYLCASSLSPSGINEQFFGPGTRLTVL.